This T cell receptor (beta chain) was sequenced during a study of OX40 agonist ivuxolimab in advanced cancers. The assay was immunoSEQ multiplex PCR, and TCRdb's table has in-frame clones only and misses some. The table shows tens of thousands of clones, with under 95% occurring only once. V was pared by 2 bases and J by 0 bases, with 11 bases between. Germline V gene data show CDR1 as MNHEY and CDR2 as SMNVEV (reference sequence). The CDR3 has 17 amino acids. About this clone: Additional DNA sequences in this sample encode the identical CDR3.

The rearrangement joins TRBV27 to TRBJ1-6; D is possibly TRBD1 (6 bases). Sequenced material: CD4+ or CD8+ T cells sorted from blood, taken in a trial of the OX40 agonist ivuxolimab. The receptor was derived from an adult with an advanced solid tumor such as melanoma, head and neck, liver or kidney cancer. Written as DNA, the CDR3 is TGTGCCAGCAGTTTACGGACAGTTTCCTCCTATAATTCACCCCTCCACTTT. It yields the protein CASSLRTVSSYNSPLHF.